This T cell receptor beta chain came from a study of blood T cells in healthy people across ages. Drawn from each donor were roughly 10 milliliters of peripheral blood. This clonotype was counted only a few times. Its matching antigen is unknown. CDR1 and CDR2 (germline): DFQATT, SNEGSKA (reference sequence). The CDR3 is 13 residues long. V was shortened by 5 bases and J by 4 bases, with 14 bases between the two germline ends. For the second PCR, which ran for about 7 to 11 cycles, a sample-barcoded 5' primer and a J-beta primer mix were used. MiXCR, run by TCRdb on the 5' RACE reads, gives a single entry per CDR3 protein. The repertoire holds about 720,000 distinct CDR3 sequences, with around a quarter as singletons. Study results and limitations: Long-lived donors exceeded aged donors in naive CD4+ cells and diversity.

This sample also belongs to another study, concerning T cells of mothers and their children. That paper adds: A slight, non-significant increase in overlap was found for related mother-child pairs relative to unrelated pairs.

The sample consisted of blood. J is TRBJ2-5 and V is TRBV20-1, with D perhaps TRBD2 (6 bases). This clonotype was sampled from a boy younger than 18 in good health. The CDR3 DNA reads TGCAGTGCTGGAGTGGGGGGAGGAGAGACCCAGTACTTC. Protein: CSAGVGGGETQYF.